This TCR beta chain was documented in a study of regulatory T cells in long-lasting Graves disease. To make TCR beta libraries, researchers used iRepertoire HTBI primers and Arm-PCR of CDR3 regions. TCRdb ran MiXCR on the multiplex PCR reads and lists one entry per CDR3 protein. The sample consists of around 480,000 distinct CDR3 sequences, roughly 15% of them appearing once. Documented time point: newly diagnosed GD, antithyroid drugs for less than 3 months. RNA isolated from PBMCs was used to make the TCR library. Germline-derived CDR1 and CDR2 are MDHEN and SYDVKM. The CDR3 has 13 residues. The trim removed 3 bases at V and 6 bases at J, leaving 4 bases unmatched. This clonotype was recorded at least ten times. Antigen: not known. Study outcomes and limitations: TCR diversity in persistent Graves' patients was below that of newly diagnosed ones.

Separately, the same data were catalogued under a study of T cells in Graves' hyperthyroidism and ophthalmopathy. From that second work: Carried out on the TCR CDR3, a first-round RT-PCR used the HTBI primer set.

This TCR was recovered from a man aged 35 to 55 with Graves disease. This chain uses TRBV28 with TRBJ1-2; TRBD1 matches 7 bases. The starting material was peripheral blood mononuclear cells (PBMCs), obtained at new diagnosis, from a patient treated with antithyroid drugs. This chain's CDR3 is CASSFNRGHGYTF. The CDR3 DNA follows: TGTGCCAGCAGTTTTAACAGGGGCCATGGCTACACCTTC.